These 21 T cell receptor beta chains originate from one sample sequenced in a study of beta chain features in type 1 diabetes (dated by TCRdb to about 2018). The library was prepared using the immunoSEQ multiplex PCR assay. All of the isolated RNA was reverse transcribed with the High Capacity cDNA Reverse Transcription Kit, so expressed TCRB transcripts were sequenced. TCRdb limited this immuneACCESS table to in-frame rearrangements with V and J called. A share of clones is missing; checked studies link under half to unresolved V genes, and the rest is unexplained. Recorded for this sample are about 150,000 clones; around 10% of them occurred a single time. The ten top clones hold about 2.1% of the sample. Sequencing was carried out using central memory CD4+ T cells from blood. Every receptor here comes from a man aged 18 to 29 in good health.

This clone occurred a few times. The V gene is TRBV7-2, the J gene TRBJ2-7; 10 bases fit TRBD2. Trimming took 8 bases from V and 3 from J; bases not matched to a gene: 7. This CDR3 region has 14 residues. CDR1 and CDR2 from the germline V gene are SGHTA and FQGNSA. In DNA, the CDR3 is TGTGCCAGCTCCAGGCTAGCGGGAGTCTACGAGCAGTACTTC. Residues: CASSRLAGVYEQYF.

This clone was counted between two and nine times. This rearrangement joins TRBV28 to TRBJ1-1; D is unclear. The CDR3 totals 15 residues. Between the trimmed V and J ends, which lost 3 bases and 1 base, there was a span of 12 bases. Germline V lookup: CDR1 MDHEN, CDR2 SYDVKM. Here the CDR3 DNA reads TGTGCCAGCAGTTTCTCCGGCAGGAGGAACACTGAAGCTTTCTTT. As protein: CASSFSGRRNTEAFF.

The chain employs TRBV29-1 and TRBJ1-2, with D perhaps matching TRBD1 (6 bases). The CDR3 runs 13 residues. CDR1 and CDR2 from the germline V gene are SQVTM and ANQGSEA. Between the trimmed V and J ends, which lost 2 bases and 8 bases, there was a span of 15 bases. The CDR3 DNA reads as TGCAGCGTTGAAACTGGGGCAGGGGCGGGCTACACCTTC. It is translated as CSVETGAGAGYTF.

This clone was seen only a few times. The chain carries TRBV14 and TRBJ2-5; a weak D match, TRBD2 (5 bases). This CDR3 comprises 14 residues. Per the germline V gene, CDR1 is SGHDN and CDR2 is FVKESK. V lost 4 bases and J lost 1, with 10 bases in between. DNA for the CDR3: TGTGCCAGCAGCCCCGGACTGACCCAAGAGACCCAGTACTTC. This sequence encodes CASSPGLTQETQYF.

This clone turned up a few times. In DNA form, the CDR3 reads TGTGCCAGCAGTACCCTAGCGGTCCAAGAGACCCAGTACTTC. Protein: CASSTLAVQETQYF. The J gene is TRBJ2-5, the V gene TRBV27; TRBD2 aligns across 7 bases. V shed 5 bases, J shed 1 base, and the junction held 4 bases outside the gene matches. CDR1 MNHEY and CDR2 SMNVEV come from the germline V gene (reference sequence). This CDR3 comprises 14 residues.

This clone was found a few times. This chain uses TRBV4-2 with TRBJ2-5; no clear D. The CDR3 runs 14 residues. The V gene lost 1 base and the J gene lost 2 bases, with 8 bases spanning the gap. Germline V gene lookup returns CDR1 LGHNA and CDR2 YNFKEQ. The CDR3 loop is CASSQAAPQETQYF. The CDR3 region has the DNA TGTGCCAGCAGCCAAGCGGCACCACAAGAGACCCAGTACTTC.

The V and J genes are TRBV11-1 and TRBJ1-1; the match to TRBD1 covers 7 bases. CDR1 is SGHAT and CDR2 is FQDESV in the germline V gene (reference sequence). The CDR3 runs 15 residues. Trimming at V came to 6 bases and at J to 4 bases, leaving 11 bases not matched to a gene. For the CDR3, the DNA is TGTGCCAGCAGTCTGGGACAGAACAAACGCACTGAAGCTTTCTTT. The encoded protein is CASSLGQNKRTEAFF. Supplemented by reference TRBV11-1 and TRBJ1-1, the full variable domain reads EAEVAQSPRYKITEKSQAVAFWCDPISGHATLYWYRQILGQGPELLVQFQDESVVDDSQLPKDRFSAERLKGVDSTLKIQPAELGDSAMYLCASSLGQNKRTEAFFGQGTRLTVV.

J is TRBJ2-1 and V is TRBV29-1; 8 nucleotides line up with TRBD1. Germline V gives CDR1 SQVTM, CDR2 ANQGSEA. The CDR3 length is 13 residues. J was trimmed by 9 bases and V by 7 bases; bases with no gene match: 11. CDR3 in amino acids: CSGAGQAWSEQFF. The CDR3 region has the DNA TGCAGCGGGGCGGGACAGGCGTGGAGTGAGCAGTTCTTC.

The J gene is TRBJ2-5, the V gene TRBV7-9; D might be TRBD1 (8 bases). Trimming stripped 5 bases from V and 14 bases from J, with 30 bases between. CDR3 length: 16 residues. Germline V gene sequence: CDR1 SEHNR, CDR2 FQNEAQ (reference sequence). CDR3 in amino acids: CASSADTGQGGGSAYF. The CDR3 DNA reads as TGTGCCAGCAGCGCCGATACAGGACAGGGCGGGGGAAGTGCATACTTC.

This clone has just a few counts. This chain connects TRBV29-1 to TRBJ1-1; 9 positions match TRBD1. V lost 6 bases and J lost 10; bases outside the gene matches: 9. This CDR3 spans 12 amino acids. CDR1 is SQVTM and CDR2 is ANQGSEA in the germline V gene. The CDR3 DNA sequence: TGCAGCGTCATCCCGGGACAGGGAGCAGCTTTCTTT. Translation: CSVIPGQGAAFF.

The chain links TRBV14 to TRBJ2-5, with 11 bases aligning to TRBD2. The CDR3 is 15 residues long. CDR1 and CDR2 from the germline V gene are SGHDN and FVKESK. V trimming: 1 base; J trimming: 2 bases; junction bases outside the gene matches: 0. CDR3 sequence (DNA): TGTGCCAGCAGCCAAGCTAGCGGGAGGCAAGAGACCCAGTACTTC. This translates into CASSQASGRQETQYF.

The V gene is TRBV5-4, the J gene TRBJ1-2; 8 bases are a match to TRBD1. This CDR3 is 14 amino acids long. Germline V gene sequence: CDR1 SGHNT, CDR2 YYREEE (reference sequence). V was pared by 3 bases and J by 8 bases, with 9 bases of the junction left unmatched. CDR3 DNA sequence: TGTGCCAGCAGCTCCGAAGGACAGGGTCGCGGCTACACCTTC. This translates into CASSSEGQGRGYTF.

Notes on this clone: The same CDR3 also results from other DNA sequences found in this sample. This sequence joins TRBV6-5 and TRBJ1-1, with unresolved D. This CDR3 is built from 13 residues. The V gene lost 5 bases and the J gene lost 0 bases, with 7 bases spanning the gap. CDR1 MNHEY and CDR2 SVGAGI come from the germline V gene. The CDR3 DNA reads TGTGCCAGCAGTAGACATTTGAACACTGAAGCTTTCTTT. Amino acids: CASSRHLNTEAFF.

The table lists this clone with a few counts. V gene TRBV10-3 combines with J gene TRBJ2-1, with TRBD2 matching over 11 bases. The J segment lost 7 bases and the V segment lost 7 bases, leaving 9 bases of the junction unmatched. Germline V gene data show CDR1 as ENHRY and CDR2 as SYGVKD. The CDR3 is 15 residues long. The CDR3: CAITSLAGVGNEQFF. The CDR3 region has the DNA TGTGCCATCACCTCACTAGCGGGAGTGGGTAATGAGCAGTTCTTC.

The chain joins TRBV11-2 to TRBJ2-7; D is undetermined. V was pared by 5 bases and J by 5 bases, with 10 bases between. This CDR3 is built from 12 residues. CDR1 is SGHAT and CDR2 is FQNNGV in the germline V gene. The CDR3 protein is CASSPRRNEQYF. The CDR3 nucleotides read TGTGCCAGCAGCCCTCGTAGGAACGAGCAGTACTTC.

This clone was seen at least ten times. V and J are TRBV30 and TRBJ1-5; no reliable D call. The germline V gene has CDR1 GTSNPN and CDR2 SVGIG (reference sequence). The CDR3 spans 13 residues. Trimming removed 4 bases from V and 2 bases from J, with 9 bases in between. DNA for the CDR3: TGTGCCTGGACACCTGAGGGCAATCAGCCCCAGCATTTT. Translation gives CAWTPEGNQPQHF.

There are a few counts of this clone. The J gene is TRBJ2-1, the V gene TRBV9, with D unresolved. Trimming stripped 4 bases from V and 8 bases from J, with 10 bases between. The CDR3 length is 12 residues. CDR1 and CDR2 (germline): SGDLS, YYNGEE. The CDR3 coding sequence is TGTGCCAGCAGCCTCACCTGGGATGAGCAGTTCTTC. Translating it yields CASSLTWDEQFF. Together with reference TRBV9 and TRBJ2-1, the CDR3 gives the full variable domain: DSGVTQTPKHLITATGQRVTLRCSPRSGDLSVYWYQQSLDQGLQFLIQYYNGEERAKGNILERFSAQQFPDLHSELNLSSLELGDSALYFCASSLTWDEQFFGPGTRLTVL.

This clone appeared a few times. The gene calls are TRBV28 and TRBJ1-2, with 7 bases fitting TRBD1. With 6 bases clipped from V and 8 bases from J, the junction kept 6 bases outside the gene matches. The germline V gene encodes CDR1 MDHEN and CDR2 SYDVKM. The CDR3 contains 12 residues. The CDR3 reads CASRLQGVGYTF. In DNA form, the CDR3 reads TGTGCCAGCAGACTCCAGGGGGTAGGCTACACCTTC.

This chain links TRBV16 with TRBJ1-2; 8 bases are shared with TRBD1. Germline V gene data show CDR1 as KGHSY and CDR2 as FQNENV. After removal of 2 bases from V and 8 bases from J, the junction contained 1 base not matched to a gene. The CDR3 runs 12 residues. The CDR3 reads CASSQGQGGYTF. The CDR3 DNA reads as TGTGCCAGCAGCCAAGGACAGGGCGGCTACACCTTC.

The chain couples TRBV5-6 to TRBJ1-4; D is uncertain. V lost 3 bases and J lost 8, with 17 bases in between. Germline V gives CDR1 SGHDT, CDR2 YYEEEE. The CDR3 has 15 amino acids. The CDR3 region is CASSSLGGYEEKLFF. The CDR3 bases are TGTGCCAGCAGCTCTCTCGGCGGATATGAAGAAAAACTGTTTTTT.

The chain carries TRBV7-2 and TRBJ2-3, with 13 bases that match TRBD2. CDR1 is SGHTA and CDR2 is FQGNSA in the germline V gene. The CDR3 has 15 residues. The junction had 7 bases not matched to a gene; V was cut back by 6 bases and J by 7 bases. The DNA for the CDR3 is TGTGCCAGCAGAGCACTAGCGGGGGGGCATCATACGCAGTATTTT. This codes for CASRALAGGHHTQYF. Supplemented by reference TRBV7-2 and TRBJ2-3, the full variable domain reads GAGVSQSPSNKVTEKGKDVELRCDPISGHTALYWYRQSLGQGLEFLIYFQGNSAPDKSGLPSDRFSAERTGGSVSTLTIQRTQQEDSAVYLCASRALAGGHHTQYFGPGTRLTVL.